This T cell receptor beta chain came from a study of memory CD4+ T cells and cytomegalovirus serostatus. The germline V gene encodes CDR1 SGDLS and CDR2 YYNGEE. Between the trimmed V and J ends, which lost 0 bases and 4 bases, there was a span of 10 bases. There are 14 residues in the CDR3. Per the study methods: Out-of-frame sequences were removed, leaving roughly 2.1 million distinct TCRbeta sequences. This table comes from immunoSEQ multiplex PCR, and its TCRdb copy is limited to in-frame clones, with some not included. That table gives V, J and clone size, and the DNA gave D and trimming. In the table there are 30,000 to 50,000 clones, roughly 80% of which are singletons. The sort gate was single viable CD3+CD4+CD8-CD45RO+ cells for memory CD4+ T cells.

The sequencing input was memory CD4+ T cells from blood. V gene TRBV9 combines with J gene TRBJ1-1; D is unresolved. The sequence was collected from an adult in good health and CMV-seronegative. The CDR3 sequence is CASSVEGSSTEAFF. The CDR3 nucleotides are TGTGCCAGCAGCGTAGAAGGCAGCAGCACTGAAGCTTTCTTT.